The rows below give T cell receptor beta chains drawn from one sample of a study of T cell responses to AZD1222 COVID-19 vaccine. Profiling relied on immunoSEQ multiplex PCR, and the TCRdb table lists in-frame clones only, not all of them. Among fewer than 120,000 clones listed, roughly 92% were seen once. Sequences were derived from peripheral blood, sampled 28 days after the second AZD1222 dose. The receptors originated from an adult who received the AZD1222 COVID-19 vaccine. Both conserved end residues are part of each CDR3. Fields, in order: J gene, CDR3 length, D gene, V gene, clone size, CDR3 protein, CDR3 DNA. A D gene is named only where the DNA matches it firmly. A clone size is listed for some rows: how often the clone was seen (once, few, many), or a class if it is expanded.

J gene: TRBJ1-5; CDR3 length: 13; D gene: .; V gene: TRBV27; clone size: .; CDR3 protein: CASSLMDNQPQHF; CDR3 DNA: TGTGCCAGCAGTTTAATGGACAATCAGCCCCAGCATTTT
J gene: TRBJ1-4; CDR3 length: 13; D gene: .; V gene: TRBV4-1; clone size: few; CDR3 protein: CASSLLLPEKLFF; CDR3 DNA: TGCGCCAGCAGCCTACTTTTGCCTGAAAAACTGTTTTTT
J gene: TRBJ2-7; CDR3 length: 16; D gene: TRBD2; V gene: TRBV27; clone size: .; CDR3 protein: CASRPVAGGGPYEQYF; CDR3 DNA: TGTGCCAGCCGCCCCGTAGCGGGGGGAGGGCCCTACGAGCAGTACTTC
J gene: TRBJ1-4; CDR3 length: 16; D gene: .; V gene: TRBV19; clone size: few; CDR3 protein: CASSSWGGATNEKLFF; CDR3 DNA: TGTGCCAGTAGTTCTTGGGGCGGCGCAACTAATGAAAAACTGTTTTTT
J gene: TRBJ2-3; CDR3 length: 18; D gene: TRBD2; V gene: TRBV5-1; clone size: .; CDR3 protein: CASSLSSGGAIGTDTQYF; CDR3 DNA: TGCGCCAGCAGCTTGAGTAGCGGGGGGGCCATCGGCACAGATACGCAGTATTTT
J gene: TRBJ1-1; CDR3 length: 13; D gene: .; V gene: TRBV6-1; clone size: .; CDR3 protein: CASSEGANTEAFF; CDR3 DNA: TGTGCCAGCAGTGAAGGGGCGAACACTGAAGCTTTCTTT
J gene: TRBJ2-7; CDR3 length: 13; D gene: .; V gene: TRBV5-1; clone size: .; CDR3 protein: CASSLARGVEQYF; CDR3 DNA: TGCGCCAGCAGCTTGGCCAGGGGGGTCGAGCAGTACTTC
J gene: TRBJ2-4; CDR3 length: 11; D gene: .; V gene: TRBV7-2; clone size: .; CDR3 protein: CASSLVGPQYF; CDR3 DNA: TGTGCCAGCAGCTTAGTCGGCCCTCAGTACTTC
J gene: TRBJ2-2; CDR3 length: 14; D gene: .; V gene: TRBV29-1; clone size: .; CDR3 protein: CSVGSTPNTGELFF; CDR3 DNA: TGCAGCGTTGGCTCTACGCCGAACACCGGGGAGCTGTTTTTT
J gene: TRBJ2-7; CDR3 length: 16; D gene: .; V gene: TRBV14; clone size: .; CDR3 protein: CASSQDLQRSSYEQYF; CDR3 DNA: TGTGCCAGCAGCCAAGACTTACAGAGGAGCTCCTACGAGCAGTACTTC
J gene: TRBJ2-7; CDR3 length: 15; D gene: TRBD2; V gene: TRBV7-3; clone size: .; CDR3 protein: CASSLGLASNYEQYF; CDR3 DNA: TGTGCCAGCAGCTTAGGACTAGCGTCCAACTACGAGCAGTACTTC
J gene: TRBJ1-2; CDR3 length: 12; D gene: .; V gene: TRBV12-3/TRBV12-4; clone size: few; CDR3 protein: CASSLRDYGYTF; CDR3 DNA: TGTGCCAGCAGTTTAAGAGACTATGGCTACACCTTC
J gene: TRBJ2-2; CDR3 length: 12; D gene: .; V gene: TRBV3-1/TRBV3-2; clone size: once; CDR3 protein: CASSQGGGELFF; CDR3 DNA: TGTGCCAGCAGCCAAGGAGGCGGGGAGCTGTTTTTT
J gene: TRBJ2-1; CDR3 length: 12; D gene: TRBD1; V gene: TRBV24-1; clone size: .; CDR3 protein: CATKGQGNEQFF; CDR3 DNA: TGTGCCACCAAGGGACAGGGCAATGAGCAGTTCTTC
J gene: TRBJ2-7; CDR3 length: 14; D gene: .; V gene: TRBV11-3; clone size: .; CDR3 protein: CASSSGGGVGEQYF; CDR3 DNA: TGTGCCAGCAGCTCCGGCGGAGGGGTGGGGGAGCAGTACTTC
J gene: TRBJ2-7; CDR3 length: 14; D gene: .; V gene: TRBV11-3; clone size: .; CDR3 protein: CASSLGTGRDEQYF; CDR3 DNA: TGTGCCAGCAGCTTAGGGACAGGGAGGGACGAGCAGTACTTC
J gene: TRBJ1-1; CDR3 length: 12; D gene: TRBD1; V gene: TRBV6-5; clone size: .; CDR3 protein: CASSAGGTEAFF; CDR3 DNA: TGTGCCAGCTCGGCAGGGGGCACTGAAGCTTTCTTT
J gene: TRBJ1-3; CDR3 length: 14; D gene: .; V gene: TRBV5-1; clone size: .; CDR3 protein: CASSPGTAGNTIYF; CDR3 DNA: TGCGCCAGCAGCCCCGGGACGGCTGGAAACACCATATATTTT
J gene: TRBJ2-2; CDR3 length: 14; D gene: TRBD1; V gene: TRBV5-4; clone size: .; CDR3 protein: CASSRTGNTGELFF; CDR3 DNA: TGTGCCAGCAGCAGGACAGGGAACACCGGGGAGCTGTTTTTT
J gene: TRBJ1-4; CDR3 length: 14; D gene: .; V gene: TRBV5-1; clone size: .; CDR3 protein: CASRVGSVNEKLFF; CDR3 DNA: TGCGCCAGCAGGGTAGGGAGTGTTAATGAAAAACTGTTTTTT
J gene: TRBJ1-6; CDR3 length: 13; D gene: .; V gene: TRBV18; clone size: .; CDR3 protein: CASSRALDSPLHF; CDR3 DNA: TGTGCCAGCTCGCGGGCGCTAGATTCACCCCTCCACTTT
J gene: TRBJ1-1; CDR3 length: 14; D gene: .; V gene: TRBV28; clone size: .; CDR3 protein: CASSLSAHGTEAFF; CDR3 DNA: TGTGCCAGCAGTTTATCCGCCCATGGGACTGAAGCTTTCTTT
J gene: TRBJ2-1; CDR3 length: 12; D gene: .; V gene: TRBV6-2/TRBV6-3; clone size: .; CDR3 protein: CASSWTTAEQFF; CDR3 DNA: TGTGCCAGCAGTTGGACTACGGCTGAGCAGTTCTTC
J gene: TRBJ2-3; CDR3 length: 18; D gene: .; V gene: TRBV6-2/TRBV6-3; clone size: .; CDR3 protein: CASSYSLGSSLPTDTQYF; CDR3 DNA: TGTGCCAGCAGTTACTCTTTGGGCAGCAGTTTACCCACAGATACGCAGTATTTT
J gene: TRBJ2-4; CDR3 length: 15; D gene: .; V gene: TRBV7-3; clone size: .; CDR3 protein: CASSLRVGAENIQYF; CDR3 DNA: TGTGCCAGCAGCCTTAGGGTAGGGGCGGAAAACATTCAGTACTTC
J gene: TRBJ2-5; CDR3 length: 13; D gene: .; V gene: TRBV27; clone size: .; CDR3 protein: CASRALDRSTQYF; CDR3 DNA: TGTGCCAGCAGAGCCCTGGACCGCTCCACCCAGTACTTC
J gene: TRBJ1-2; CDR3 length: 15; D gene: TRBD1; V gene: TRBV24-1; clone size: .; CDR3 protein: CATSEGPGQEDGYTF; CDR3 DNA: TGTGCCACCAGTGAGGGCCCGGGACAGGAAGACGGCTACACCTTC
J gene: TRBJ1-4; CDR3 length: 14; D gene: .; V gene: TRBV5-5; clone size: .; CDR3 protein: CASTPTGGNEKLFF; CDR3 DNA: TGTGCCAGCACCCCAACCGGGGGGAATGAAAAACTGTTTTTT
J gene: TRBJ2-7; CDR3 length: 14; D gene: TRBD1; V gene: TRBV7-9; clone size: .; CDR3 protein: CASSPGTGVIEQYF; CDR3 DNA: TGTGCCAGCAGCCCCGGGACAGGGGTTATCGAGCAGTACTTC
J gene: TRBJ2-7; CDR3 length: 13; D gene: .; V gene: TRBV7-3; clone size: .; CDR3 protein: CASSRGADYEQYF; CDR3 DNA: TGTGCCAGCAGCCGGGGGGCTGACTACGAGCAGTACTTC
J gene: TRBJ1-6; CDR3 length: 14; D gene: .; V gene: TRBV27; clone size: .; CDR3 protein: CASKWSSYNSPLHF; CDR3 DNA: TGTGCCAGCAAGTGGAGCTCCTATAATTCACCCCTCCACTTT
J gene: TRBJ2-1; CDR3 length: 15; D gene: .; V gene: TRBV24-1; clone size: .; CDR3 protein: CATSPSGPPYNEQFF; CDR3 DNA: TGTGCCACCAGCCCCTCCGGGCCTCCCTACAATGAGCAGTTCTTC
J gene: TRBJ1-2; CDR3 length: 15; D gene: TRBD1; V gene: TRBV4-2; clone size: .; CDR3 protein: CASSQEGRGGYGYTF; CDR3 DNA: TGTGCCAGCAGCCAAGAAGGCAGGGGGGGGTATGGCTACACCTTC
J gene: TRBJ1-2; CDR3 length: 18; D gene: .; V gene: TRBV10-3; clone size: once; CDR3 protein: CAISEGSRTGSAFGGYTF; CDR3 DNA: TGTGCCATCAGCGAAGGTTCCCGTACAGGGTCTGCCTTCGGGGGCTACACCTTC
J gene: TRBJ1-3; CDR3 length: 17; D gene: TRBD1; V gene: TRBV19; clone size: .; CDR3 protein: CASSTFTGASSGNTIYF; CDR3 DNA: TGTGCCAGTAGTACTTTCACAGGGGCCTCCTCTGGAAACACCATATATTTT
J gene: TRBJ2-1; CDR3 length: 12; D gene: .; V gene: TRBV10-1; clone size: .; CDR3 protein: CASSESQGEQFF; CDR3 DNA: TGCGCCAGCAGTGAGTCACAGGGTGAGCAGTTCTTC
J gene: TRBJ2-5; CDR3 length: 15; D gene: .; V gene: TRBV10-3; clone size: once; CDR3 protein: CAISDTGGDQETQYF; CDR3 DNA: TGTGCCATCAGTGACACCGGGGGAGATCAAGAGACCCAGTACTTC
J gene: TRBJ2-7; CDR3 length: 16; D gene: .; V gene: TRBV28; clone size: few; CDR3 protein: CASSFFLEGASYEQYF; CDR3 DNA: TGTGCCAGCAGTTTTTTTTTGGAGGGTGCTTCCTACGAGCAGTACTTC